The 22 T cell receptor beta chains given below trace back to one sample, sequenced in a study of CD8 T cells in ankylosing spondylitis. These receptors are not linked to any known antigen. Points from the study as a whole: A TCR beta motif of under ten highly homologous variants appeared characteristic of ankylosing spondylitis blood.

TCRdb itself ran the 5' RACE reads through MiXCR, one entry per CDR3 protein. The table lists some 840,000 distinct CDR3 sequences, 12% of them singletons. Sequencing used blood, either unsorted or a sorted T cell fraction (not recorded which). The receptors stem from a male donor with ankylosing spondylitis.

This clonotype was counted a few times. The chain recombines TRBV4-3 with TRBJ1-1, with D unclear. Deletions cut 3 bases from V and 0 bases from J, with 20 bases between. CDR1 is LGHNA and CDR2 is YSLEER in the germline V gene. CDR3 length: 18 residues. For the CDR3, the DNA is TGCGCCAGCAGCCACCCCGGGCCGGGGAGGCCACTGAACACTGAAGCTTTCTTT. It translates to CASSHPGPGRPLNTEAFF.

This rearrangement joins TRBV28 to TRBJ2-7; TRBD1 agrees at 8 bases. Germline CDR1 is MDHEN and CDR2 is SYDVKM. Trimming at V came to 0 bases and at J to 0 bases, leaving 4 bases not matched to a gene. This CDR3 contains 16 residues. As DNA, the CDR3 is TGTGCCAGCAGTTTATGGAATGACAGGGGCTCCTACGAGCAGTACTTC. It yields the protein CASSLWNDRGSYEQYF.

The rearrangement uses TRBV4-3 and TRBJ1-6; possible D gene TRBD1, 6 bases. Germline V lookup: CDR1 LGHNA, CDR2 YSLEER. The CDR3 extends over 17 amino acids. V lost 0 bases and J 6 bases, leaving 15 bases between the germline ends. CDR3 sequence: CASSQEKGGSFNSPLHF. DNA for the CDR3: TGCGCCAGCAGCCAAGAAAAAGGGGGTTCTTTTAATTCACCCCTCCACTTT.

This clonotype was counted only a few times. V usage is TRBV15 and J usage is TRBJ1-5; D is unclear. V lost 4 bases to trimming and J lost 7 bases, with 11 bases between them. This CDR3 region has 13 residues. CDR1 is LNHNV, CDR2 YYDKDF, per germline (reference sequence). CDR3 in DNA: TGTGCCACCAGCAACACTGGGGAACAGCCCCAGCATTTT. Protein: CATSNTGEQPQHF.

The gene calls are TRBV27 and TRBJ2-1; a possible D gene is TRBD2 (6 bases). V lost 8 bases to trimming and J lost 4 bases, with 12 bases between them. Germline CDR1 reads MNHEY; CDR2 reads SMNVEV (reference sequence). The CDR3 consists of 13 residues. CDR3: CASGLWGYNEQFF. The DNA for the CDR3 is TGTGCCAGCGGACTATGGGGTTACAATGAGCAGTTCTTC.

This chain connects TRBV27 to TRBJ2-7, with D unresolved. V gave up 1 base and J gave up 7 bases, with 14 bases separating them. Germline lookup yields CDR1 MNHEY and CDR2 SMNVEV (reference sequence). CDR3 length: 14 amino acids. CDR3 residues: CASSLWNGNGEQYF. The CDR3 coding sequence is TGTGCCAGCAGTTTATGGAACGGAAACGGGGAGCAGTACTTC.

V and J are TRBV6-5 and TRBJ2-1; 10 nucleotides line up with TRBD1. With 2 bases clipped from V and 9 bases from J, the junction kept 10 bases outside the gene matches. Germline values: CDR1 MNHEY, CDR2 SVGAGI. The CDR3 spans 16 residues. The CDR3 sequence is CASSYGGTGVRPEQFF. The CDR3 region has the DNA TGTGCCAGCAGTTACGGGGGGACAGGGGTTCGACCTGAGCAGTTCTTC.

This clonotype was seen more than once but under ten times. The CDR3 DNA reads as TGTGCCACCAGTGCCCCGAGGGCTGGCGACGCAGATACGCAGTATTTT. Translating gives CATSAPRAGDADTQYF. The rearrangement joins TRBV24-1 to TRBJ2-3; tentatively, D is TRBD2 (5 bases). This CDR3 comprises 16 residues. Germline lookup yields CDR1 KGHDR and CDR2 SFDVKD. V was cut by 5 bases and J by 4 bases, with 18 bases left in between.

DNA for the CDR3: TGTGCCAGCAGCCCCCGACTAGCGGAGGCCGATACGCAGTATTTT. This encodes CASSPRLAEADTQYF. The V gene is TRBV5-5, the J gene TRBJ2-3, with TRBD2 identical over 9 bases. The CDR3 has 15 residues. V lost 4 bases, J lost 6 bases, and 9 bases stayed unmatched. Germline CDR1 reads SGHKS; CDR2 reads YYEKEE (reference sequence).

This clonotype was detected a few times. The V gene is TRBV20-1, the J gene TRBJ1-1; a possible D gene is TRBD1 (5 bases). Germline V gene data show CDR1 as DFQATT and CDR2 as SNEGSKA (reference sequence). This CDR3 is 14 amino acids long. Trimming took 8 bases from V and 1 from J, leaving 17 bases between them. The DNA of the CDR3 is TGCAGTCCCCGGGAAGGGACGAAGAACACTGAAGCTTTCTTT. Translated: CSPREGTKNTEAFF.

J is TRBJ1-6 and V is TRBV28, with D uncertain. This CDR3 has 13 residues. The V and J ends lost 5 bases and 7 bases respectively, with 9 bases between them. Per the germline V gene, CDR1 is MDHEN and CDR2 is SYDVKM. The CDR3 DNA is TGTGCCAGCAGTAGCGGGATGAATTCACCCCTCCACTTT. As protein: CASSSGMNSPLHF.

The chain's CDR3 is CASSSGGPFDQPQHF. The CDR3 coding sequence is TGTGCCAGCAGCAGTGGGGGGCCATTTGATCAGCCCCAGCATTTT. The chain couples TRBV21-1 to TRBJ1-5; the DNA was not used to check the table's D call, TRBD1. TRBV21-1 is recorded as a pseudogene. The CDR3 has 15 residues.

The gene calls are TRBV20-1 and TRBJ1-1; 9 bases map to TRBD1. V shed 6 bases, J shed 6 bases, and the junction held 5 bases outside the gene matches. The germline gives CDR1 DFQATT, CDR2 SNEGSKA (reference sequence). The CDR3 sequence is 12 residues long. CDR3 in amino acids: CSAQDRGAEAFF. The CDR3 DNA follows: TGCAGTGCCCAGGACAGGGGTGCTGAAGCTTTCTTT.

There are a few counts of this clonotype. The J gene is TRBJ1-1, the V gene TRBV20-1; D is undetermined. V lost 3 bases and J 9 bases, leaving 14 bases between the germline ends. This CDR3 comprises 12 residues. Germline V gene lookup returns CDR1 DFQATT and CDR2 SNEGSKA (reference sequence). This CDR3 reads CSASQQRLKAFF. The CDR3 nucleotides are TGCAGTGCTAGTCAGCAGAGACTGAAAGCTTTCTTT.

This clonotype has just a few counts. V gene TRBV6-5 combines with J gene TRBJ1-4, with D uncertain. The ends were cut back, 0 bases at V and 4 bases at J, with 12 bases in the middle. The germline V gene encodes CDR1 MNHEY and CDR2 SVGAGI. The CDR3 totals 16 residues. The CDR3 region has the DNA TGTGCCAGCAGTTACTCGCGCGTCAGCTATAATGAAAAACTGTTTTTT. Translated, it gives CASSYSRVSYNEKLFF.

This sequence joins TRBV5-1 and TRBJ2-5; D perhaps matches TRBD2 (6 bases). Trimming cost V 5 bases and J 6 bases, with 17 bases left between them. Germline V lookup: CDR1 SGHRS, CDR2 YFSETQ. The CDR3 spans 14 residues. CDR3 protein: CASRRDAGAQTQYF. In nucleotides, the CDR3 is TGCGCCAGCAGGCGGGACGCAGGAGCGCAGACCCAGTACTTC.

V gene TRBV12-3 or TRBV12-4 combines with J gene TRBJ2-3, with D tentatively TRBD1 (5 bases). This CDR3 contains 16 residues. V was pared by 3 bases and J by 4 bases, with 17 bases between. CDR3 bases: TGTGCCAGCAGTTTCATCAGGGTATGGGCGGCAGATACGCAGTATTTT. Translation gives CASSFIRVWAADTQYF.

V is TRBV28 and J is TRBJ2-5; 7 nucleotides align to TRBD2. Germline CDR1 is MDHEN and CDR2 is SYDVKM. V trimming: 3 bases; J trimming: 0 bases; junction bases outside the gene matches: 10. This CDR3 has 17 residues. CDR3 nucleotide sequence: TGTGCCAGCAGTTTCTTTGGGGAGCGGGGAGACCAAGAGACCCAGTACTTC. Its protein product is CASSFFGERGDQETQYF.

This clonotype was seen a few times. The V and J genes are TRBV24-1 and TRBJ2-3; 7 bases are shared with TRBD1. This CDR3 is 16 amino acids long. Germline assignment: CDR1 KGHDR and CDR2 SFDVKD. V trimming: 4 bases; J trimming: 0 bases; junction bases outside the gene matches: 6. The DNA for the CDR3 is TGTGCCACCAGTGAATTTGGGACAGCTAGCACAGATACGCAGTATTTT. It translates to CATSEFGTASTDTQYF.

This clonotype has a handful of counts. This sequence joins TRBV5-6 and TRBJ2-5; D might be TRBD1 or TRBD2, each matching 6 bases. Germline CDR1 SGHDT, CDR2 YYEEEE. Trimming stripped 5 bases from V and 4 bases from J, with 15 bases between. The CDR3 runs 14 residues. CDR3 nucleotides: TGTGCCAGCAGTGCGGGACACCGACTAGAGACCCAGTACTTC. Amino acids: CASSAGHRLETQYF.

The rearrangement uses TRBV20-1 and TRBJ2-2; D is possibly TRBD2 (6 bases). V was cut by 3 bases and J by 7 bases, with 12 bases left in between. The CDR3 totals 13 residues. Germline V gene sequence: CDR1 DFQATT, CDR2 SNEGSKA (reference sequence). The CDR3, as DNA: TGCAGTGCTAGTTTCAGCGGGCACGGGGAGCTGTTTTTT. Amino acids: CSASFSGHGELFF.

The chain uses TRBV13 and TRBJ2-1, with D perhaps TRBD1 (8 bases). The CDR3 consists of 19 residues. V dropped 10 bases and J dropped 4 bases, with 32 bases sitting between them. CDR1 is PRHDT and CDR2 is FYEKMQ in the germline V gene (reference sequence). In nucleotides, the CDR3 is TGTGCCACCTTTTACACAGGGGGGGGCGGGAGAAGGAAGTACAATGAGCAGTTCTTC. Its translation is CATFYTGGGGRRKYNEQFF.